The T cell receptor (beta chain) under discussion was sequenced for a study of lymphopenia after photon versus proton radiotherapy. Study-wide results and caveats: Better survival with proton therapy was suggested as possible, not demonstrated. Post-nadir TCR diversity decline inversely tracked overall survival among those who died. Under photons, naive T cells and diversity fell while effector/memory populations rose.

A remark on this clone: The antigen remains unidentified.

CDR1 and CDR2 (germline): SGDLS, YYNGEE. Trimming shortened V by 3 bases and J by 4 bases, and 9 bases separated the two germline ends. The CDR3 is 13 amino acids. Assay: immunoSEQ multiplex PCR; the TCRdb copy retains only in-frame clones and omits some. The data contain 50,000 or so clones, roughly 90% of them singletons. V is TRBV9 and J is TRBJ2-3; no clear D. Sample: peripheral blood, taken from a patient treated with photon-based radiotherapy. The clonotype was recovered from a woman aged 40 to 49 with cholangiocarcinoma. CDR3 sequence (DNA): TGTGCCAGCAGCGATTTAGATGCAGATACGCAGTATTTT. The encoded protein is CASSDLDADTQYF.